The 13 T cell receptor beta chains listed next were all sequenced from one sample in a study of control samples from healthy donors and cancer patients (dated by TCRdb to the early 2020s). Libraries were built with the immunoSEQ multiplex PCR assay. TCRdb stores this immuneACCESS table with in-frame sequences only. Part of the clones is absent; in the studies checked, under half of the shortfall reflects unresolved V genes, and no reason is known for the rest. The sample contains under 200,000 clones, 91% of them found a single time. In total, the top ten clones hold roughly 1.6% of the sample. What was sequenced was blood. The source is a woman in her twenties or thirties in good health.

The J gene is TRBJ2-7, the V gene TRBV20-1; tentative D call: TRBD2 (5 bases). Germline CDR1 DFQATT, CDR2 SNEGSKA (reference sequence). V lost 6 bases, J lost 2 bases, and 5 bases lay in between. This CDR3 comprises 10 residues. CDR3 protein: CSAGTYEQYF. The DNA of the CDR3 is TGCAGTGCCGGGACCTACGAGCAGTACTTC.

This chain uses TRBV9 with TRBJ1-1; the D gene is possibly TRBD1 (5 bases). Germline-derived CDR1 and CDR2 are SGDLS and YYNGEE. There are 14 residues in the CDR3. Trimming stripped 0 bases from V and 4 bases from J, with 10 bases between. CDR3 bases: TGTGCCAGCAGCGTAGGGGGGTATGGCACTGAAGCTTTCTTT. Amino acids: CASSVGGYGTEAFF.

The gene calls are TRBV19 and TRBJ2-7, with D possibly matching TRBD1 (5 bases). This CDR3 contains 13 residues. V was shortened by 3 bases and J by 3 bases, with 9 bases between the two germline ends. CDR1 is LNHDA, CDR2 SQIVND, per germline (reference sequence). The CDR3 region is CASSMFQGYEQYF. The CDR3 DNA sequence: TGTGCCAGTAGTATGTTCCAGGGCTACGAGCAGTACTTC.

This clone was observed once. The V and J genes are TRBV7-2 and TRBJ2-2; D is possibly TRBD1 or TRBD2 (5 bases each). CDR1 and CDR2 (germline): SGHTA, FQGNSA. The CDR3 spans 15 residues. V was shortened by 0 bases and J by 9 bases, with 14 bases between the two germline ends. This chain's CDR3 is CASSLALAGRRELFF. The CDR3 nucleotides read TGTGCCAGCAGCTTAGCTCTAGCAGGGCGACGGGAGCTGTTTTTT. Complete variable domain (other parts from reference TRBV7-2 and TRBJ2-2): GAGVSQSPSNKVTEKGKDVELRCDPISGHTALYWYRQSLGQGLEFLIYFQGNSAPDKSGLPSDRFSAERTGGSVSTLTIQRTQQEDSAVYLCASSLALAGRRELFFGEGSRLTVL.

The chain's CDR3 is CAISDGNYGYTF. CDR3 coding DNA: TGTGCCATCAGTGACGGAAACTATGGCTACACCTTC. The V call is TRBV10-3, the J call TRBJ1-2; D is undetermined. The CDR3 length is 12 residues. Germline CDR1 ENHRY, CDR2 SYGVKD. With 3 bases removed from V and 2 bases from J, the gap between germline ends came to 4 bases.

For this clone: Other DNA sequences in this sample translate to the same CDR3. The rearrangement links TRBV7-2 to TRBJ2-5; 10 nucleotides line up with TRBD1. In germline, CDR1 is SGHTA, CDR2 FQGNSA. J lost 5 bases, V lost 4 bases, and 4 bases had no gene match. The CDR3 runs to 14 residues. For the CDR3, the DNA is TGTGCCAGCAGCTCGGGACAGGGGTGGGAGACCCAGTACTTC. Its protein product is CASSSGQGWETQYF. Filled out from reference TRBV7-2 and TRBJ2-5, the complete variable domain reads GAGVSQSPSNKVTEKGKDVELRCDPISGHTALYWYRQSLGQGLEFLIYFQGNSAPDKSGLPSDRFSAERTGGSVSTLTIQRTQQEDSAVYLCASSSGQGWETQYFGPGTRLLVL.

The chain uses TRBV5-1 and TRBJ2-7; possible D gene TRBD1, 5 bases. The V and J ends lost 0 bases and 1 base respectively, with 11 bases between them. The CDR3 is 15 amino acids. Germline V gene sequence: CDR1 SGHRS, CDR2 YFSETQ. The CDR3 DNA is TGCGCCAGCAGCTTGGGTAGGGGCGTTTCCTACGAGCAGTACTTC. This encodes CASSLGRGVSYEQYF.

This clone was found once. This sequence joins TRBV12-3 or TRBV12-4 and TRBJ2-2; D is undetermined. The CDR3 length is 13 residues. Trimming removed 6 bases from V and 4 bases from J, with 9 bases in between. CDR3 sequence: CASSRVPTGELFF. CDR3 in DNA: TGTGCCAGCAGCCGAGTCCCCACCGGGGAGCTGTTTTTT.

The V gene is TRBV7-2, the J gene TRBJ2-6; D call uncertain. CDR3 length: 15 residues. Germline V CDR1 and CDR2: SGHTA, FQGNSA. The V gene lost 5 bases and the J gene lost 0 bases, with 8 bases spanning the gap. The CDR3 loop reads CASSPVFSGANVLTF. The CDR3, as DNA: TGTGCCAGCAGCCCGGTTTTCTCTGGGGCCAACGTCCTGACTTTC.

The CDR3 here is CASSPPPVNTGELFF. The CDR3, as DNA: TGTGCCAGCTCACCACCTCCAGTGAACACCGGGGAGCTGTTTTTT. The chain employs TRBV18 and TRBJ2-2; D unresolved. The V end lost 0 bases, the J end lost 1 base, and 6 bases lay between the germline ends. The CDR3 spans 15 residues. In germline, CDR1 is KGHSH, CDR2 LQKENI.

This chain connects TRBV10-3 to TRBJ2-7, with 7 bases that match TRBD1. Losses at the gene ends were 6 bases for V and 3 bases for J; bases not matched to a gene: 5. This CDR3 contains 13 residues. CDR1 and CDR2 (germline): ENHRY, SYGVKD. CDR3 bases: TGTGCCATCAGCACCGGGACAGACTACGAGCAGTACTTC. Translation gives CAISTGTDYEQYF.

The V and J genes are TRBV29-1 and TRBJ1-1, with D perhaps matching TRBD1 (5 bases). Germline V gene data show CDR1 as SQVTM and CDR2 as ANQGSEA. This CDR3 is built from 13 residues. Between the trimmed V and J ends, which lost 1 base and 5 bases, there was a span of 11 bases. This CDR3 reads CSVEVGGSTEAFF. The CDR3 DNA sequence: TGCAGCGTTGAAGTGGGGGGGTCAACTGAAGCTTTCTTT.

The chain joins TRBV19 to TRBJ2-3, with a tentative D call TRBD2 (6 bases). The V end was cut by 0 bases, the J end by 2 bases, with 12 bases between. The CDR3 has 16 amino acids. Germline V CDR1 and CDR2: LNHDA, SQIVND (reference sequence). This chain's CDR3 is CASSIEGGAATDTQYF. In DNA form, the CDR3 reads TGTGCCAGTAGTATAGAAGGAGGGGCGGCCACAGATACGCAGTATTTT.